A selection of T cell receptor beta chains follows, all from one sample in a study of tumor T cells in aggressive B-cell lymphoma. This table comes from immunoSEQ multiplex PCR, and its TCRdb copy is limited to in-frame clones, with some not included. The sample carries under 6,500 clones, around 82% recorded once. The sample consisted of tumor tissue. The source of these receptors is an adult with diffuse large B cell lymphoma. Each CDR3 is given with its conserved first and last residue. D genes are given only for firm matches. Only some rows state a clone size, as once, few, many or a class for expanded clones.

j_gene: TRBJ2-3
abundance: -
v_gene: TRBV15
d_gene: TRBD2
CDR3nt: TGTGCCACCAGCAGGGAACGGACTAGCGGCACAGATACGCAGTATTTT
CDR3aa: CATSRERTSGTDTQYF

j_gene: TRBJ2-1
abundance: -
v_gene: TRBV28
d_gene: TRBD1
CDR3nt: TGTGCCAGCAGGCAACCGGGACAGGGGGCAGGGAGTGAGCAGTTCTTC
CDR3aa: CASRQPGQGAGSEQFF

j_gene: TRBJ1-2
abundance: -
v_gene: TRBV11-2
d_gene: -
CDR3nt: TGTGCCAGCAGCTTAGAAGACAGGCCATGGTATGGCTACACCTTC
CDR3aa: CASSLEDRPWYGYTF

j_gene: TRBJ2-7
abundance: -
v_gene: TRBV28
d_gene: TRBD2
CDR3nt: TGTGCCAGCAGTCCGCCGGGGACTAGCGTTGAGCAGTACTTC
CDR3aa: CASSPPGTSVEQYF

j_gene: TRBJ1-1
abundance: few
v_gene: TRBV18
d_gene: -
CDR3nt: TGTGCCAGCTCACCAGGAGAGAAGAACACTGAAGCTTTCTTT
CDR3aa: CASSPGEKNTEAFF

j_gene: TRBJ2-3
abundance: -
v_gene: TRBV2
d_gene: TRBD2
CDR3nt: TGTGCCAGCAGCGAAGCCCCGGGACTAGCGGGATTCAGCACAGATACGCAGTATTTT
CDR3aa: CASSEAPGLAGFSTDTQYF

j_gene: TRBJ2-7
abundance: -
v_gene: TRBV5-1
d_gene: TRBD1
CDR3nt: TGCGCCAGCAGGAAGGGACAGGAAGTATCCTACGAGCAGTACTTC
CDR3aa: CASRKGQEVSYEQYF

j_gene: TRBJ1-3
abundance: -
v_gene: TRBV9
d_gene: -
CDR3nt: TGTGCCCCACGGGATTTGTGGATCTTCGTATATTTT
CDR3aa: CAPRDLWIFVYF

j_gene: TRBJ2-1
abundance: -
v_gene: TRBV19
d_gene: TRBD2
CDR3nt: TGTGCCAGTAGTATAGCTCTAGCGGGAGGATATGAGCAGTTCTTC
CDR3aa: CASSIALAGGYEQFF

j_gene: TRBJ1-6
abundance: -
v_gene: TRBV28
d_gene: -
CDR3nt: TGTGCCAGCAGTTTAAGATCGATCGGGGGAAATTCACCCCTCCACTTT
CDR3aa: CASSLRSIGGNSPLHF

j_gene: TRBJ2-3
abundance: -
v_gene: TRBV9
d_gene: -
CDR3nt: TGTGCCAGCAGCGTACACCCGGACAGCCCAGATACGCAGTATTTT
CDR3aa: CASSVHPDSPDTQYF

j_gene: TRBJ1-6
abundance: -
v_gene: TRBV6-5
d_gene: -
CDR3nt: TGTGCCAGCAAAGTGGGGGACACCTACCACTTT
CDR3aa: CASKVGDTYHF

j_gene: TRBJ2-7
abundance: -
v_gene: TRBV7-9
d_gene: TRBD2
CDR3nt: TGTGCCAGCAGCTCAATAGCGGGCGGGTTCTACGAGCAGTACTTC
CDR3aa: CASSSIAGGFYEQYF

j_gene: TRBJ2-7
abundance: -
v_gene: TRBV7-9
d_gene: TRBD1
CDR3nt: TGTGCCAGCAGCTTAGGACTCTTGGGACAGGGTATGAATGAGCAGTACTTC
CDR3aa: CASSLGLLGQGMNEQYF

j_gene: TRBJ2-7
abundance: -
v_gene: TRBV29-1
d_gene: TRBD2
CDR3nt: TGCAGCGGAACCACTAGCGTCTACGAGCAGTACTTC
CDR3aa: CSGTTSVYEQYF

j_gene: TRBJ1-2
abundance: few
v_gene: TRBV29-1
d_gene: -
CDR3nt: TGCAGCGTTCCCCATGCGGACAAGATATATGGCTACACCTTC
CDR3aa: CSVPHADKIYGYTF

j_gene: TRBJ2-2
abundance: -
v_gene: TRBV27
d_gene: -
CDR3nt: TGTGCCAGCAGGTCTCCGAACACCGGGGAGCTGTTTTTT
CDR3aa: CASRSPNTGELFF

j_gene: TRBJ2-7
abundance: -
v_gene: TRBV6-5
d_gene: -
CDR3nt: TGTGCCAGCAGTCTGAGGACTTACGAGCAGTACTTC
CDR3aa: CASSLRTYEQYF

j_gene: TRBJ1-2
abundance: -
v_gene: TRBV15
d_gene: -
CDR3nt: TGTGCCACCAGCAGAGATGGGGGGGCGCAACCTCCTTATGGCTACACCTTC
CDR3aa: CATSRDGGAQPPYGYTF

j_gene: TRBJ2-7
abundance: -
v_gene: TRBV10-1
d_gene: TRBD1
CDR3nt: TGCGCCAGCAACTCACCCGACAGGGAACTCTACTACGAGCAGTACTTC
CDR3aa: CASNSPDRELYYEQYF

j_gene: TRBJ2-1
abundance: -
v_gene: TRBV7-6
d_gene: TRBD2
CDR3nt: TGTGCCAGCAGCTTGGCTAGCGGGAGGGCCTTGAATGAGCAGTTCTTC
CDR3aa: CASSLASGRALNEQFF

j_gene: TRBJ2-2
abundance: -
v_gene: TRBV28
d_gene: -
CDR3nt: TGTGCCAGCAGCTGGGGGGCCGGGGAGCTGTTTTTT
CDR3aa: CASSWGAGELFF

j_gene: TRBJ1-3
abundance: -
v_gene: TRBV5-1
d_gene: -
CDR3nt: TGCGCCAGCAGCTTGGAGGTATCAGGGAACGCTGGAAACACCATATATTTT
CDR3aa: CASSLEVSGNAGNTIYF

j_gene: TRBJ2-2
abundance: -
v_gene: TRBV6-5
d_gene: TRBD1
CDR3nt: TGTGCCAGCAGTTATCCAGGGGGCCCCGGGGAGCTGTTTTTT
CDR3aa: CASSYPGGPGELFF

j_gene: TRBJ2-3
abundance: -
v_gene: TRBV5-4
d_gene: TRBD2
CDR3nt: TGTGCCAGCAGCGTCGGGACTAACACAGATACGCAGTATTTT
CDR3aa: CASSVGTNTDTQYF

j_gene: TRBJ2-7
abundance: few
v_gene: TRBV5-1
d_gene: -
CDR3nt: TGCGCCAGCAGCTCAGGGATTCGATACGAGCAGTACTTC
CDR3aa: CASSSGIRYEQYF

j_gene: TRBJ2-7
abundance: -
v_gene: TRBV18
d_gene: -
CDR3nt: TGTGCCAGCTCGCGGACAGCCAGCATTACCTACGAGCAGTACTTC
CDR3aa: CASSRTASITYEQYF

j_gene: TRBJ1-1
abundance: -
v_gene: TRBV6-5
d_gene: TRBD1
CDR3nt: TGTGCCAGCAGTAGAGACAGGGCCGATGAAGCTTTCTTT
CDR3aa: CASSRDRADEAFF

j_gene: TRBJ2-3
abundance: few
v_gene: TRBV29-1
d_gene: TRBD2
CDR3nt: TGCAGCGTTGAAGGACTAGCGGGAGACGAGAATACGCAGTATTTT
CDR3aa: CSVEGLAGDENTQYF

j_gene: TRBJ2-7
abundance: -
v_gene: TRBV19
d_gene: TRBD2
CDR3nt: TGTGCCAGTCGGATTAGCGGGAGGGGATTCTACGAGCAGTACTTC
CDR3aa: CASRISGRGFYEQYF

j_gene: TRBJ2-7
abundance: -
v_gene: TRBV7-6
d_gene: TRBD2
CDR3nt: TGTGCCAGCAGCCGCGGTCGGGGGGGACTCTCCATCTACGAGCAGTACTTC
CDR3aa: CASSRGRGGLSIYEQYF

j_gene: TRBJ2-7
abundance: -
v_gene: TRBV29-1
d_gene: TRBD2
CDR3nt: TGCAGCGTTGAAGGGACCGGGACTAGCGGGAGGTACGAGCAGTACTTC
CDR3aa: CSVEGTGTSGRYEQYF

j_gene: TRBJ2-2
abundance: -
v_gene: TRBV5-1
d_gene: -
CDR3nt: TGCGCCAGCAGCTTGGCCCCCAGGGTCGGTTTCGCCGGGGAGCTGTTTTTT
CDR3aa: CASSLAPRVGFAGELFF

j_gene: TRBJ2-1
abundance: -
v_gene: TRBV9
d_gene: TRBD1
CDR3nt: TGTGCCAGCAGCGATAGGGACAGGGGTTTCGATGAGCAGTTCTTC
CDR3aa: CASSDRDRGFDEQFF

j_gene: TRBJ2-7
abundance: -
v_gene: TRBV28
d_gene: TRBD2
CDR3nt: TGTGCCAGCATCGCGGGAGGCACAACTTACGAGCAGTACTTC
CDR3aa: CASIAGGTTYEQYF

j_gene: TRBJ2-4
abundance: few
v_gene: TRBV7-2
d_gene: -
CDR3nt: TGTGCCAGCAGCTTGAACCCAGGGGAGTTTCAGTACTTC
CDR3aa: CASSLNPGEFQYF

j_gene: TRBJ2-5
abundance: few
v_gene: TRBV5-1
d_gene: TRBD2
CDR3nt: TGCGCCAGCAGCTTGGAAGCGGGAGCCTTAGAGACCCAGTACTTC
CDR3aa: CASSLEAGALETQYF

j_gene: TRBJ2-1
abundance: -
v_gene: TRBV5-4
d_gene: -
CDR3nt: TGTGCCAGCAGCGCGGACAGACGAATCTACAATGAGCAGTTCTTC
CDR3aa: CASSADRRIYNEQFF

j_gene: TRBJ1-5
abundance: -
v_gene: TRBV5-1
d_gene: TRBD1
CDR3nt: TGCGCCAGCAGCCCGGGACAGGCCAATCAGCCCCAGCATTTT
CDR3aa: CASSPGQANQPQHF

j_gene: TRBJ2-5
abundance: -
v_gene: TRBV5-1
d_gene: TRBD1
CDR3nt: TGCGCCAGCAGCTTAGGACAGGGTGGCCAAGAGACCCAGTACTTC
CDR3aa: CASSLGQGGQETQYF

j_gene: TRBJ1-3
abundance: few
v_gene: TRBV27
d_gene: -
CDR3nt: TGTGCCAGCAGTTCGGGGGGCGCTGGAAACACCATATATTTT
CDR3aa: CASSSGGAGNTIYF

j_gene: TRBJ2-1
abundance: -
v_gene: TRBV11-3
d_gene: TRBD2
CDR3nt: TGTGCCAGCAGCTCAGAGGGACTAGCGGGAGGGCCCAGACGGAATGAGCAGTTCTTC
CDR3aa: CASSSEGLAGGPRRNEQFF

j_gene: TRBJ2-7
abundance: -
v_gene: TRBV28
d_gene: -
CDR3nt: TGTGCCAGCAGTATCACAGGGCGATACGAGCAGTACTTC
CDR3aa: CASSITGRYEQYF

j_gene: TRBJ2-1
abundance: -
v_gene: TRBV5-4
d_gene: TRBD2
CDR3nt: TGTGCCAGCATTCCCCGGGGGGAGCCACGCAATGAGCAGTTCTTC
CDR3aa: CASIPRGEPRNEQFF

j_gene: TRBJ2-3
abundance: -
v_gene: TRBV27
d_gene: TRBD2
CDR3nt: TGTGCCAGCAGTTTGGGACTAGCGGGAGAAGATACGCAGTATTTT
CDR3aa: CASSLGLAGEDTQYF

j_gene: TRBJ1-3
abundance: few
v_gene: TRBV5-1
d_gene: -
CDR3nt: TGCGCCAGCAGCCGGGACACCGCCTCTGGAAACACCATATATTTT
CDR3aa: CASSRDTASGNTIYF

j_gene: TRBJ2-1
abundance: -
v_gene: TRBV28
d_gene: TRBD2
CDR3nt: TGTGCCAGCAGAGACCCCGGGAGGGCCCTTGCAAATGAGCAGTTCTTC
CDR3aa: CASRDPGRALANEQFF

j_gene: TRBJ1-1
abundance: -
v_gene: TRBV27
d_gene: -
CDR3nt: -
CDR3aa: CASSSSWGQGTEAFF

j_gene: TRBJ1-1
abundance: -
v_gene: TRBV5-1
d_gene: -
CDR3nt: TGCGCCAGCAGCTTGATCTTTCCCGGGGGGGGGATGAACACTGAAGCTTTCTTT
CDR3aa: CASSLIFPGGGMNTEAFF

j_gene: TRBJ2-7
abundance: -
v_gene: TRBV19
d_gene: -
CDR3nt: TGTGCCAGTAGTCCCCGCTTCAGGAACGGCAGAGACGAGCAGTACTTC
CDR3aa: CASSPRFRNGRDEQYF

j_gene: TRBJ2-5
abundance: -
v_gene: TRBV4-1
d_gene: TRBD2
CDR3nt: TGCGCCAGCAGTTGGGGGGGCCAAGAGACCCAGTACTTC
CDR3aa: CASSWGGQETQYF

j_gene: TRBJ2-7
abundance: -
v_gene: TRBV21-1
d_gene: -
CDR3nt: TGTGCCAGCACCCCTATACTAGCGGGAGGTCCCCGGGACGAGCAGTACTTC
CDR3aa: CASTPILAGGPRDEQYF

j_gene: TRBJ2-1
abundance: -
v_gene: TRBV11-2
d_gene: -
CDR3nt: TGTGCCAGCAGCTTGTCTCGAGGATCGGAGGATGAGCAGTTCTTC
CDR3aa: CASSLSRGSEDEQFF

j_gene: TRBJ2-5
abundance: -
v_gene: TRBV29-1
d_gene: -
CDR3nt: TGCAGCGTGACGGACAGCCAACAAGAGACCCAGTACTTC
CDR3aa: CSVTDSQQETQYF

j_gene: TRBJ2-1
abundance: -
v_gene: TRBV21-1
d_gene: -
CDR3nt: TGTGCCAGCAGCAAAAGGGTAGGCGGGACTAGCGGGCGAACAAATGAGCAGTTCTTC
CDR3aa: CASSKRVGGTSGRTNEQFF

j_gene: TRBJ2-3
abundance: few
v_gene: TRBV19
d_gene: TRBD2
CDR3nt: TGTGCCAGTAGTACCTTGACTAGCGGGAGTGTAGCAGATACGCAGTATTTT
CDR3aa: CASSTLTSGSVADTQYF

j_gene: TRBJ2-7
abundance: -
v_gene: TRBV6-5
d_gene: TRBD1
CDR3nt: TGTGCCAGCAGTTACTCCGGGACAGCTGCCGAGCAGTACTTC
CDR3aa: CASSYSGTAAEQYF

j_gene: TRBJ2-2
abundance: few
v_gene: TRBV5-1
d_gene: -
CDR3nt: TGCGCCAGCAGCTTCGACTCGGTTGGATTCGGGGAGCTGTTTTTT
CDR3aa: CASSFDSVGFGELFF

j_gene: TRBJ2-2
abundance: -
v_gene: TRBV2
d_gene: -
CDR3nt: TGTGCCAGCAGTGTTGAAGCGGTTTTCGCCGGGGAGCTGTTTTTT
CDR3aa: CASSVEAVFAGELFF